The 16 T cell receptor beta chains presented below share a single source sample, sequenced in a study of cytomegalovirus exposure and HLA in healthy donors. 60 Vbeta and 13 Jbeta primers were used in PCR. The assay was immunoSEQ multiplex PCR, and TCRdb's table has in-frame clones only and misses some. The data contain roughly 180,000 clones, about 9% of them singletons. Sequencing was performed on PBMCs. These receptors came from a woman in her thirties in good health and CMV-seropositive.

This sequence joins TRBV30 and TRBJ1-2, with D uncertain. Trimming stripped 3 bases from V and 5 bases from J, with 13 bases between. This CDR3 spans 13 amino acids. Germline CDR1 GTSNPN, CDR2 SVGIG (reference sequence). The CDR3 nucleotides are TGTGCCTGGAGCTCGGGAGGGAAATATGGCTACACCTTC. Its protein is CAWSSGGKYGYTF. Supplemented by reference TRBV30 and TRBJ1-2, the full variable domain reads SQTIHQWPATLVQPVGSPLSLECTVEGTSNPNLYWYRQAAGRGLQLLFYSVGIGQISSEVPQNLSASRPQDRQFILSSKKLLLSDSGFYLCAWSSGGKYGYTFGSGTRLTVV.

Only a few counts were recorded for this clone. The chain combines TRBV30 with TRBJ2-4; TRBD2 agrees at 10 bases. The CDR3 covers 14 residues. Germline CDR1 and CDR2: GTSNPN and SVGIG (reference sequence). V was clipped by 0 bases and J by 12 bases; unmatched bases: 8. The CDR3 loop is CAWSVASGSTHQYF. CDR3 nucleotide sequence: TGTGCCTGGAGTGTCGCTAGCGGGAGTACTCATCAGTACTTC.

J is TRBJ2-2 and V is TRBV15; D not resolved. Germline-derived CDR1 and CDR2 are LNHNV and YYDKDF (reference sequence). V lost 1 base to trimming and J lost 6 bases, with 9 bases between them. This CDR3 spans 14 amino acids. DNA of the CDR3: TGTGCCACCAGCAGAGTTCGGGTGGCCGGGGAGCTGTTTTTT. Translation: CATSRVRVAGELFF.

There are a few counts of this clone. The CDR3, as DNA: TGTGCCAGCAGTGGTGAGGACAGGGCGTTTGGCTACACCTTC. It specifies CASSGEDRAFGYTF. The chain employs TRBV25-1 and TRBJ1-2; TRBD1 agrees at 8 bases. Trimming removed 4 bases from V and 7 bases from J; junction bases left unmatched: 8. The CDR3 is 14 amino acids. Germline V lookup: CDR1 MGHDK, CDR2 SYGVNS.

A few counts support this clone. The genes are TRBV6-1 and TRBJ2-2; 10 bases are shared with TRBD1. The ends lost 2 bases at V and 3 bases at J; junction bases unmatched: 9. CDR1 is MNHNS, CDR2 SASEGT, per germline. This CDR3 has 18 residues. CDR3 sequence: CASSEFPLGQGYTGELFF. The CDR3 DNA follows: TGTGCCAGCAGTGAATTTCCCCTGGGACAGGGGTACACCGGGGAGCTGTTTTTT.

In this sample, this clone turned up a few times. CDR3 region: CASSSPGQGNYEQYF. CDR3 DNA sequence: TGTGCCAGCAGTTCCCCGGGACAGGGTAACTACGAGCAGTACTTC. The rearrangement uses TRBV6-6 and TRBJ2-7, with 9 bases identical to TRBD1. The ends lost 4 bases at V and 3 bases at J; junction bases unmatched: 7. Germline V gives CDR1 MNHNY, CDR2 SVGAGI (reference sequence). The CDR3 covers 15 residues.

This clone was observed a handful of times. The V call is TRBV2, the J call TRBJ1-5, with 9 bases fitting TRBD1. Losses at the gene ends were 7 bases for V and 5 bases for J; bases not matched to a gene: 6. This CDR3 is 14 amino acids long. Germline lookup yields CDR1 SNHLY and CDR2 FYNNEI. This CDR3 is CASNIQGADQPQHF. CDR3 sequence (DNA): TGTGCCAGCAATATACAGGGGGCCGATCAGCCCCAGCATTTT.

J is TRBJ1-6 and V is TRBV10-3; 7 nucleotides match TRBD1. Germline V gene lookup returns CDR1 ENHRY and CDR2 SYGVKD. Germline trimming cut 6 bases from V and 5 bases from J; bases unmatched to any gene: 1. The CDR3 is 13 residues long. The CDR3 spells CAISQGDNSPLHF. Here the CDR3 DNA reads TGTGCCATCAGCCAGGGGGATAATTCACCCCTCCACTTT.

CDR3 nucleotides: TGTGCCAGTAGTTTCACTAGCGGGAGCTCCTACGAGCAGTACTTC. This codes for CASSFTSGSSYEQYF. The chain links TRBV19 to TRBJ2-7, with 11 positions matching TRBD2. The germline gives CDR1 LNHDA, CDR2 SQIVND (reference sequence). The CDR3 covers 15 residues. After removal of 5 bases from V and 0 bases from J, the junction contained 3 bases not matched to a gene.

CDR3: CASRSSTGTGSYEQYF. Here the CDR3 DNA reads TGTGCCAGCAGAAGCTCGACCGGGACAGGGAGCTACGAGCAGTACTTC. The V gene is TRBV27, the J gene TRBJ2-7; 9 bases line up with TRBD1. The CDR3 length is 16 residues. Germline V lookup: CDR1 MNHEY, CDR2 SMNVEV (reference sequence). Trimming at V came to 6 bases and at J to 3 bases, leaving 12 bases not matched to a gene.

This sequence joins TRBV15 and TRBJ1-4; D possibly corresponds to TRBD1 (5 bases). The V gene lost 4 bases and the J gene lost 4 bases, with 13 bases spanning the gap. CDR1 LNHNV and CDR2 YYDKDF come from the germline V gene (reference sequence). This CDR3 is 15 amino acids long. The CDR3 sequence is CATSTPGGGNEKLFF. In DNA, the CDR3 is TGTGCCACCAGCACCCCGGGGGGTGGTAATGAAAAACTGTTTTTT. The whole variable domain, filled in from reference TRBV15 and TRBJ1-4, reads DAMVIQNPRYQVTQFGKPVTLSCSQTLNHNVMYWYQQKSSQAPKLLFHYYDKDFNNEADTPDNFQSRRPNTSFCFLDIRSPGLGDTAMYLCATSTPGGGNEKLFFGSGTQLSVL.

This clone has a single count. This chain uses TRBV18 with TRBJ1-1; D remains ambiguous. Looked up from germline, CDR1 is KGHSH and CDR2 is LQKENI. Trimming pared 2 bases from V and 1 base from J, leaving 20 bases between. This CDR3 is built from 18 residues. The CDR3 spells CASSPNAGGTSSNTEAFF. For the CDR3, the DNA is TGTGCCAGCTCACCAAATGCGGGTGGAACATCTTCGAACACTGAAGCTTTCTTT. Full variable domain (rest looked up from reference TRBV18 and TRBJ1-1): NAGVMQNPRHLVRRRGQEARLRCSPMKGHSHVYWYRQLPEEGLKFMVYLQKENIIDESGMPKERFSAEFPKEGPSILRIQQVVRGDSAAYFCASSPNAGGTSSNTEAFFGQGTRLTVV.

This sequence joins TRBV19 and TRBJ2-5; TRBD2 is a possible D gene (7 bases). The length of the CDR3 is 16 residues. Trimming took 1 base from V and 1 from J, leaving 13 bases between them. CDR1 is LNHDA, CDR2 SQIVND, per germline (reference sequence). CDR3 amino acids: CASSIGGGGLQETQYF. The DNA of the CDR3 is TGTGCCAGTAGTATAGGGGGAGGGGGACTCCAAGAGACCCAGTACTTC.

The chain is built from TRBV7-8 and TRBJ1-3; D call uncertain. Per germline, CDR1 SGHVS and CDR2 FQNEAQ. The ends were cut back, 8 bases at V and 4 bases at J, with 21 bases in the middle. The CDR3 covers 16 residues. CDR3 sequence: CASSIERSEVGNTIYF. The CDR3 nucleotides are TGTGCCAGCTCGATCGAGCGGAGCGAAGTAGGAAACACCATATATTTT.

This clone was counted only a few times. J is TRBJ2-7 and V is TRBV19; 7 bases are a match to TRBD2. CDR1 is LNHDA, CDR2 SQIVND, per germline (reference sequence). V shed 6 bases and J 6 bases; nucleotides not matched to a gene: 8. CDR3 size: 13 residues. CDR3 residues: CASSPGTIGEQYF. In DNA form, the CDR3 reads TGTGCCAGTAGCCCCGGGACTATTGGCGAGCAGTACTTC. Complete variable domain (other parts from reference TRBV19 and TRBJ2-7): DGGITQSPKYLFRKEGQNVTLSCEQNLNHDAMYWYRQDPGQGLRLIYYSQIVNDFQKGDIAEGYSVSREKKESFPLTVTSAQKNPTAFYLCASSPGTIGEQYFGPGTRLTVT.

This clone has more than one count but fewer than ten. The chain has TRBV15 and TRBJ2-1; 9 bases fit TRBD1. Germline-derived CDR1 and CDR2 are LNHNV and YYDKDF (reference sequence). The CDR3 contains 14 residues. V lost 4 bases, J lost 4 bases, and 2 bases stayed unmatched. CDR3 DNA: TGTGCCACCAGCACCGACAGGGGGTACAATGAGCAGTTCTTC. Translated, it gives CATSTDRGYNEQFF.